The sample holds many counts of the clone carrying this T cell receptor beta chain. The target antigen is unknown. This sample is part of a study of blood T cells in healthy people across ages. Broader study findings: TCR beta diversity was tightly associated with the proportion of naive T cells.

There are 14 residues in the CDR3. Trimming took 6 bases from V and 1 from J, leaving 10 bases between them. In germline, CDR1 is SNHLY, CDR2 FYNNEI. Drawing of peripheral blood yielded roughly 9.8 milliliters from each donor. Sample-barcoded 5' priming and a J-beta primer mix drove a second PCR of roughly 6 to 12 cycles. The template-switch adaptor was a 5' adaptor with 12 random nucleotides. It tagged each cDNA molecule. MiXCR, run by TCRdb on the 5' RACE reads, gives a single entry per CDR3 protein. The repertoire holds hundreds of thousands of distinct CDR3 sequences, roughly 26% seen once, with about 18% in the top ten.

The rearrangement joins TRBV2 to TRBJ1-5; TRBD1 might be the D (6 bases). The material sequenced was blood. This clonotype was obtained from a woman of 80 years or more in good health. CDR3 in DNA: TGTGCCAGCAGACCAGGGGTGAGCAATCAGCCCCAGCATTTT. It yields the protein CASRPGVSNQPQHF.